This TCR beta chain is from a study of T cells in Graves' hyperthyroidism and ophthalmopathy. A few counts support this clonotype. Amplification targeted TCR beta CDR3 regions from RNA transcripts. When the TCR CDR3 underwent first-round RT-PCR, the HTBI primer set was used. Each CDR3 protein is one row after TCRdb ran MiXCR on the multiplex PCR reads. The table shows 300,000 to 450,000 distinct CDR3 sequences, with roughly 14% occurring only once. Specimen: blood. The sequence came from a woman aged 55-75 years with Graves' hyperthyroidism.

The CDR3: CASSQPGLAGTRAQETQYF. The CDR3 region has the DNA TGCGCCAGCAGCCAACCGGGACTAGCGGGAACTCGGGCACAAGAGACCCAGTACTTC. The chain is built from TRBV4-1 and TRBJ2-5, with 13 bases identical to TRBD2. Germline V gene data show CDR1 as MGHRA and CDR2 as YSYEKL. The CDR3 loop spans 19 amino acids. V shed 2 bases and J 2 bases; nucleotides not matched to a gene: 11.